Reported below is one T cell receptor beta chain. This receptor's antigen is unknown. The sample holds no much larger clone one base away, and base qualities are not on file. What the time point label conveys for this sample: baseline before first vaccination. The vaccinee samples were drawn from two UK trials, COV001 and COV002, one of which was a single-blind randomized controlled phase 2/3 trial testing AZD1222 (ChAdOx1 nCoV-19) in healthy adults. Trial participant PBMC samples were collected at day 0 and day 28 after the second dose for TCRbeta chain sequencing. Based on the germline V gene, the CDR1 and CDR2 sequences are KGHDR and SFDVKD. At the junction V is shortened by 4 bases and J by 0 bases; bases outside the gene matches: 8. The CDR3 contains 17 residues, cysteine and phenylalanine counted. CDR3 DNA is the only sequence kept; it has 51 bases, read in frame from the first base. The data derive from a study of T cell responses to AZD1222 COVID-19 vaccine (dated by TCRdb to the early 2020s). For the wider study: AZD1222 recipients with second doses at about 4 weeks or about 12 weeks were pooled, because spike-specific TCR depth and breadth did not differ between schedules. Trial participants were enrolled into age subgroups of 18-55, 56-69 and 70-plus years, which contained about 150, 27 and 61 TCR-sequenced participants, respectively. TCR sequencing was performed for roughly 240 trial participants, of whom about 200 were given two doses of AZD1222 and around 26 were given two doses of MenACWY control vaccine.

The CDR3 regions of human TCRbeta chains were subjected to immunosequencing. Regarding the original processing steps: TCRs in the repertoires were matched against a reference library of SARS-CoV-2-specific TCRs that had been generated with the MIRA antigen-specificity platform. Breadth meant the fraction of unique TCRs that were SARS-CoV-2-associated, whereas depth meant the fraction of total T cells that were SARS-CoV-2-associated. Each spike-specific TCR was assigned to its reactive spike region and to a CD4 or CD8 class using the MIRA data. Log10-transformed breadth and depth values were compared by one-way ANOVA with Sidak's multiple comparisons tests. TCRdb's version of the immuneACCESS table is confined to in-frame rearrangements and falls short of the full clone set. An unresolved V gene accounts for under half of the shortfall where checked; the remainder is of unknown origin. V and J calls and clone size are given by that table; D and trimming were obtained from the DNA. This sample comprises approximately 110,000 clones, under 85% of them detected only once. The top ten constitute over 5.5% of the sample.

General findings and caveats noted by the study authors: After two AZD1222 doses, both the breadth and the depth of spike-specific TCRs were significantly higher than at day 0 and than in MenACWY recipients. The vaccine-associated CD4 TCRs covered the entire spike protein, and the dominant responses fell in regions 160-218 and 743-854. Conclusions about previously exposed vaccinees are limited, since just a handful of AZD1222 recipients were seropositive for SARS-CoV-2 at baseline. In the small 56-69-year group, the increase in depth fell short of significance, most likely because of low power. Nearly half of unique spike-specific TCRs reportedly recognized epitopes outside regions mutated in the B.1.351 and B.1.1.7 variants. No day 14 peak-response samples were available, so repertoires were characterized only after the peak T cell response. Most participants were white British and females outnumbered males, and the authors suggested that clonal diversity may have been underestimated.

The rearrangement combines TRBV24-1 with TRBJ1-5, with TRBD1 matching 7 junction bases. The specimen was peripheral blood, collected on day 0 of AZD1222 vaccination. This receptor was taken from an adult in good health. CDR3 loop: CATSELGTAYSNQPQHF. The sequenced DNA is TGTGCCACCAGTGAGCTCGGGACAGCTTATAGCAATCAGCCCCAGCATTTT.